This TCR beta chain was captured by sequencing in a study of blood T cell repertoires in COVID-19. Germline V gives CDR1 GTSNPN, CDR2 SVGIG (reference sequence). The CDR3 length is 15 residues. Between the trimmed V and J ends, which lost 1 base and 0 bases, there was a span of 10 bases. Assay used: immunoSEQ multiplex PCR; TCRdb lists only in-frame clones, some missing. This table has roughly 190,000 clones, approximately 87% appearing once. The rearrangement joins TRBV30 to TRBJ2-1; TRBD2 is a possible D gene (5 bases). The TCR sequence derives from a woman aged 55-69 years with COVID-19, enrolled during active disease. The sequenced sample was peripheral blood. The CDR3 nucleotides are TGTGCCTGGAGTGGTTTAGCGCTCTCCTACAATGAGCAGTTCTTC. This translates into CAWSGLALSYNEQFF.